This TCR beta chain was captured in a study of blood T cell repertoires in COVID-19. Study at large: The samples span acute and convalescent COVID-19 from the United States, Italy and Spain. The cDNA or gDNA used as material had been derived from T cells, B-cell-depleted T cells, or PBMCs.

In the authors' methods: Cell counts per sample came from amplifying reference gene primers. TCRdb's table, derived via immunoSEQ multiplex PCR, lists solely in-frame clones and lacks some. V, J and clone size reflect that table, while D and trimming were determined from the DNA. This table has around 95,000 clones, roughly 90% appearing once. The TCR comes from a man aged 25-45 years in a cohort sampled during active COVID-19. The sample consisted of peripheral blood.

This CDR3 is CASSTGSTGELFF. CDR3 nucleotide sequence: TGTGCCAGCAGTACAGGGAGCACCGGGGAGCTGTTTTTT. The rearrangement links TRBV28 to TRBJ2-2, with TRBD1 as a possible D gene (6 bases). V lost 5 bases to trimming and J lost 4 bases, with 8 bases between them. The CDR3 consists of 13 residues. CDR1 and CDR2 (germline): MDHEN, SYDVKM.